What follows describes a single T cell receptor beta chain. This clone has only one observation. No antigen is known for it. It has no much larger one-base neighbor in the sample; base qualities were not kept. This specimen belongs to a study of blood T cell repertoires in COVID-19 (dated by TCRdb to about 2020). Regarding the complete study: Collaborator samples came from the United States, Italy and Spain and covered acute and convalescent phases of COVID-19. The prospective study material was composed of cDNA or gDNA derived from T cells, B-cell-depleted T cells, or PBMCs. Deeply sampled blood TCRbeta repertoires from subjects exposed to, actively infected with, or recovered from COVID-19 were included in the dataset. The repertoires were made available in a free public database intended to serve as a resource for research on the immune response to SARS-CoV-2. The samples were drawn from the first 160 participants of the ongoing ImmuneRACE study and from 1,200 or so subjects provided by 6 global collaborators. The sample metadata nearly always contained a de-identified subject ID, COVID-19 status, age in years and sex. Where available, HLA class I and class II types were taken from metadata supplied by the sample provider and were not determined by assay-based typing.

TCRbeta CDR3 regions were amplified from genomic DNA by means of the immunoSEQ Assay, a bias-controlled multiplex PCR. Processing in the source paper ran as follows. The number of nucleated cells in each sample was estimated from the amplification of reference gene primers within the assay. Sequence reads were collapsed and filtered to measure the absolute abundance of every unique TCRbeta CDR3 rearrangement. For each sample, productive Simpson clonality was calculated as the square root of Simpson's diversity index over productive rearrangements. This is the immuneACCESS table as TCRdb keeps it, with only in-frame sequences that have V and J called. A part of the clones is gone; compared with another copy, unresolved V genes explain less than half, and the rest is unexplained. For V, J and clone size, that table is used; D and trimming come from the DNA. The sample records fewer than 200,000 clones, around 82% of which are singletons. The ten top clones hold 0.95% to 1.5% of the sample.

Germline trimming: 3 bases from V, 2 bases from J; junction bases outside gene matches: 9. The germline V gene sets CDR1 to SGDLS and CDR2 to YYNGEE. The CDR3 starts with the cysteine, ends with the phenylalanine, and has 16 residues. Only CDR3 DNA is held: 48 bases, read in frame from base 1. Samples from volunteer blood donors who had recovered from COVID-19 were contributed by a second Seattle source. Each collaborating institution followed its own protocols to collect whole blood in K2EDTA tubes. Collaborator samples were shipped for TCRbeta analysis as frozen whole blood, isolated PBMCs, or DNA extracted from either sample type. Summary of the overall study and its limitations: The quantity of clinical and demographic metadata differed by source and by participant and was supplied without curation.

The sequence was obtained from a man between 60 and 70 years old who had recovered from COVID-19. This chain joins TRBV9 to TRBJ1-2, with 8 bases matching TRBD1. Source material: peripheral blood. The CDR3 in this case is CASSEGQATRNYGYTF. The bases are TGTGCCAGCAGCGAGGGACAGGCAACGCGAAACTATGGCTACACCTTC.